This record concerns one T cell receptor beta chain sequence. The data originate from a study of cytomegalovirus exposure and HLA in healthy donors. The primer mix had 60 Vbeta and 13 Jbeta primers. Method: immunoSEQ multiplex PCR; TCRdb's copy keeps in-frame clones and lacks some. The data hold about 37,000 clones, with around 70% observed a single time. The CDR3 totals 13 residues. Germline CDR1 SEHNR, CDR2 FQNEAQ (reference sequence). V trimming: 5 bases; J trimming: 8 bases; junction bases outside the gene matches: 6. The chain uses TRBV7-9 and TRBJ1-2, with 9 bases lining up with TRBD1. This receptor was identified in a man under 40 in good health and CMV-seronegative. The specimen sequenced was PBMCs. The CDR3 loop reads CASSRTGEGGYTF. The CDR3 DNA follows: TGTGCCAGCAGCCGGACAGGGGAAGGAGGCTACACCTTC.